Below, 18 T cell receptor beta chains from the same sample are listed, as sequenced in a study of blood T cell repertoires in COVID-19. Profiled with immunoSEQ multiplex PCR; TCRdb holds only in-frame clones, not every one. The table records just over 95,000 clones, roughly four fifths of them present only once. The sample consisted of peripheral blood. These receptors all come from a man aged 55 to 70 with acute or convalescent COVID-19.

This clone was counted only a few times. The rearrangement links TRBV28 to TRBJ1-1; D call uncertain. This CDR3 is 13 amino acids long. The V and J ends lost 1 base and 2 bases respectively, with 5 bases between them. In germline, CDR1 is MDHEN, CDR2 SYDVKM. The CDR3 nucleotides read TGTGCCAGCAGTTTATCGGGTAACACTGAAGCTTTCTTT. The encoded protein is CASSLSGNTEAFF.

The chain employs TRBV18 and TRBJ2-5; tentatively, D is TRBD2 (6 bases). With 3 bases removed from V and 4 bases from J, the gap between germline ends came to 9 bases. The germline V gene encodes CDR1 KGHSH and CDR2 LQKENI. The CDR3 length is 13 residues. The CDR3 spells CASSPGGGETQYF. Here the CDR3 DNA reads TGTGCCAGCTCACCGGGGGGAGGAGAGACCCAGTACTTC.

The chain is built from TRBV30 and TRBJ1-6, with 7 nucleotides matching TRBD1. Germline values: CDR1 GTSNPN, CDR2 SVGIG (reference sequence). Germline trimming cut 7 bases from V and 15 bases from J; bases unmatched to any gene: 15. The CDR3 extends over 13 amino acids. As DNA, the CDR3 is TGTGCCTCAGGACAGGCCTCAGGACGGAACCTCCACTTT. It specifies CASGQASGRNLHF.

The chain employs TRBV6-5 and TRBJ2-7, with D maybe TRBD1 (6 bases). The CDR3 is 14 amino acids. V lost 6 bases, J lost 1 base, and 13 bases lay in between. The germline V gene encodes CDR1 MNHEY and CDR2 SVGAGI. The CDR3: CASRLDRLSYEQYF. The CDR3 region has the DNA TGTGCCAGCAGACTAGACAGGCTATCCTACGAGCAGTACTTC.

Details on this clone: This sample also contains other DNA sequences that code for the same CDR3. This chain links TRBV19 with TRBJ1-2, with TRBD1 matching over 7 bases. Germline assignment: CDR1 LNHDA and CDR2 SQIVND (reference sequence). V lost 4 bases to trimming and J lost 4 bases; unmatched junction nucleotides: 3. The CDR3 loop spans 13 amino acids. CDR3 sequence reads: CASSTQGSYGYTF. For the CDR3, the DNA is TGTGCCAGTAGTACACAGGGGAGCTATGGCTACACCTTC.

The chain carries TRBV10-2 and TRBJ1-6; D is undetermined. Trimming pared 0 bases from V and 12 bases from J, leaving 12 bases between. The CDR3 loop spans 14 amino acids. The germline V gene has CDR1 WSHSY and CDR2 SAAADI. The CDR3 region has the DNA TGCGCCAGCAGTGAGTCGATCTCCGCCGGACCCCTCCACTTT. It encodes CASSESISAGPLHF.

The V call is TRBV7-8, the J call TRBJ1-1; 7 bases agree with TRBD1. The length of the CDR3 is 14 residues. V was clipped by 5 bases and J by 7 bases; unmatched bases: 10. Germline V gives CDR1 SGHVS, CDR2 FQNEAQ. Here the CDR3 reads CASSQPQGSFEAFF. The CDR3 nucleotides are TGTGCCAGCAGCCAACCACAGGGGTCCTTTGAAGCTTTCTTT.

The V gene is TRBV7-2, the J gene TRBJ1-2; D not resolved. The CDR3 extends over 16 amino acids. CDR1 is SGHTA, CDR2 FQGNSA, per germline. Trimming took off 1 base at V and 0 bases at J, with 12 bases between the two ends. CDR3 in DNA: TGTGCCAGCAGCTTAGATTCGGGAGCCTCTAACTATGGCTACACCTTC. Protein sequence: CASSLDSGASNYGYTF.

The V call is TRBV24-1, the J call TRBJ2-3; TRBD2 aligns across 9 bases. From germline, CDR1 is KGHDR and CDR2 SFDVKD. There are 15 residues in the CDR3. With 10 bases clipped from V and 5 bases from J, the junction kept 12 bases outside the gene matches. The CDR3 here is CATGNPGLAGDTQYF. In DNA, the CDR3 is TGTGCCACGGGAAACCCGGGACTAGCCGGAGATACGCAGTATTTT.

The V and J genes are TRBV6-1 and TRBJ2-7, with 7 bases lining up with TRBD1. The germline V gene encodes CDR1 MNHNS and CDR2 SASEGT. J lost 0 bases, V lost 0 bases, and 11 bases had no gene match. CDR3 length: 18 residues. This CDR3 reads CASSEASPGQVSSYEQYF. CDR3 nucleotide sequence: TGTGCCAGCAGTGAAGCGAGCCCCGGACAGGTATCCTCCTACGAGCAGTACTTC.

This chain uses TRBV7-9 with TRBJ2-6; a weak D match, TRBD1 (5 bases). The germline V and J ends were trimmed by 3 bases and 1 base, with 13 bases remaining between them. The CDR3 consists of 17 residues. CDR1 and CDR2 (germline): SEHNR, FQNEAQ (reference sequence). CDR3 in amino acids: CASSFSQGLSGANVLTF. For the CDR3, the DNA is TGTGCCAGCAGCTTCTCCCAGGGATTATCTGGGGCCAACGTCCTGACTTTC.

The V call is TRBV11-3, the J call TRBJ2-3; D is uncertain. The V end was cut by 5 bases, the J end by 5 bases, with 5 bases between. The CDR3 is 11 residues long. The germline gives CDR1 SGHNT, CDR2 YENEEA. In DNA, the CDR3 is TGTGCCAGCAGCCCGTTAGATACGCAGTATTTT. This encodes CASSPLDTQYF.

This sequence joins TRBV29-1 and TRBJ1-1; TRBD1 matches 9 bases. Germline V gene lookup returns CDR1 SQVTM and CDR2 ANQGSEA. The CDR3 covers 14 residues. The junction had 4 bases not matched to a gene; V was cut back by 4 bases and J by 1 base. This chain's CDR3 is CSVASTGGNTEAFF. CDR3 nucleotide sequence: TGCAGCGTTGCATCGACAGGGGGGAACACTGAAGCTTTCTTT.

V and J are TRBV29-1 and TRBJ2-3; the match to TRBD1 covers 9 bases. The germline CDR1 and CDR2 sequences are SQVTM and ANQGSEA. Losses at the gene ends were 4 bases for V and 5 bases for J; bases not matched to a gene: 13. The CDR3 totals 16 residues. The CDR3 region has the DNA TGCAGCGTTGTGTGGTACGGACAGGGGATGGTAGATACGCAGTATTTT. Protein sequence: CSVVWYGQGMVDTQYF.

This clone has just one count. The chain links TRBV5-1 to TRBJ2-7, with TRBD1 identical over 7 bases. Per germline, CDR1 SGHRS and CDR2 YFSETQ. The length of the CDR3 is 13 residues. With 4 bases clipped from V and 3 bases from J, the junction kept 4 bases outside the gene matches. CDR3 region: CASSMTGFYEQYF. Here the CDR3 DNA reads TGCGCCAGCAGCATGACAGGGTTCTACGAGCAGTACTTC.

The chain has TRBV28 and TRBJ2-1; TRBD2 matches 10 bases. Germline CDR1 MDHEN, CDR2 SYDVKM. The CDR3 sequence is 20 residues long. The trim removed 6 bases at V and 5 bases at J, leaving 22 bases unmatched. CDR3 nucleotide sequence: TGTGCCAGCAGACCCCCCCTTGGGCTAGCGGGAGATGCCCCACACAATGAGCAGTTCTTC. Translating it yields CASRPPLGLAGDAPHNEQFF.

J is TRBJ1-5 and V is TRBV6-5, with 7 bases identical to TRBD1. This CDR3 is built from 13 residues. The ends lost 6 bases at V and 3 bases at J; junction bases unmatched: 2. Germline CDR1 MNHEY, CDR2 SVGAGI. The CDR3 DNA is TGTGCCAGCAGGGGACAGTACAATCAGCCCCAGCATTTT. Its protein is CASRGQYNQPQHF.

This chain uses TRBV18 with TRBJ2-5; 8 positions agree with TRBD2. The CDR3 contains 17 residues. From germline, CDR1 is KGHSH and CDR2 LQKENI. J gave up 3 bases and V 0 bases, and 9 bases lay outside the gene matches. This CDR3 reads CASSPPIQRGFKETQYF. In nucleotides, the CDR3 is TGTGCCAGCTCACCACCAATCCAGCGGGGGTTTAAAGAGACCCAGTACTTC.